Presented here are 20 T cell receptor beta chains from one specimen sequenced in a study of shared clonotypes between healthy human individuals. Data came from immunoSEQ multiplex PCR; TCRdb stores just in-frame clones and leaves some out. The sample yields under 1,100,000 clones, around 82% seen once. Material: memory CD4+ T cells from PBMCs. Specified subset: CD45RA-negative fraction. The receptors were gathered from a man aged 18-30 years in good health. Some clones in this sample may be carry-over from other donors' samples.

This rearrangement joins TRBV28 to TRBJ2-7, with a possible D match to TRBD1 (5 bases). CDR3 size: 14 residues. The V end lost 1 base, the J end lost 2 bases, and 9 bases lay between the germline ends. Germline V gene sequence: CDR1 MDHEN, CDR2 SYDVKM. The CDR3 sequence is CASSLSGPTYEQYF. The CDR3 DNA is TGTGCCAGCAGTTTATCAGGGCCCACCTACGAGCAGTACTTC.

This clone was picked up one time. The V call is TRBV9, the J call TRBJ1-4; 8 positions match TRBD1. From germline, CDR1 is SGDLS and CDR2 YYNGEE. With V trimmed by 4 bases and J by 8 bases, 4 bases remained unmatched. This CDR3 is built from 13 residues. The CDR3 DNA follows: TGTGCCAGCAGCCTCTCAGGGGGCGAAAAACTGTTTTTT. Translation gives CASSLSGGEKLFF.

The chain uses TRBV4-2 and TRBJ1-2; D gene unclear. The V end was cut by 0 bases, the J end by 3 bases, with 17 bases between. The CDR3 consists of 17 residues. Germline values: CDR1 LGHNA, CDR2 YNFKEQ. The CDR3 sequence: CASSQDYSGRTDYGYTF. The CDR3 region has the DNA TGTGCCAGCAGCCAAGACTATAGCGGCAGGACGGACTATGGCTACACCTTC.

This clone occurred a few times. The chain employs TRBV7-6 and TRBJ1-3; no definite D call. Germline values: CDR1 SGHVS, CDR2 FNYEAQ. The CDR3 covers 12 residues. With 7 bases removed from V and 0 bases from J, the gap between germline ends came to 4 bases. The CDR3 nucleotides are TGTGCCAGCATCGCCTCTGGAAACACCATATATTTT. Protein: CASIASGNTIYF.

This chain joins TRBV25-1 and TRBJ2-1; D is possibly TRBD1 (5 bases). CDR1 MGHDK and CDR2 SYGVNS come from the germline V gene. The CDR3 length is 14 residues. Trimming left V 4 bases short and J 5 bases short, with 12 bases between. The CDR3 loop reads CASSGQGFNNEQFF. DNA for the CDR3: TGTGCCAGCAGTGGGCAGGGATTTAACAATGAGCAGTTCTTC. Full variable domain (missing parts from reference TRBV25-1 and TRBJ2-1): EADIYQTPRYLVIGTGKKITLECSQTMGHDKMYWYQQDPGMELHLIHYSYGVNSTEKGDLSSESTVSRIRTEHFPLTLESARPSHTSQYLCASSGQGFNNEQFFGPGTRLTVL.

CDR3 sequence reads: CAWSTLDWEGTEAFF. CDR3 sequence (DNA): TGTGCCTGGAGTACCCTTGACTGGGAGGGAACTGAAGCTTTCTTT. This sequence joins TRBV30 and TRBJ1-1, with unresolved D. Per the germline V gene, CDR1 is GTSNPN and CDR2 is SVGIG (reference sequence). The CDR3 has 15 residues. Trimming removed 2 bases from V and 5 bases from J, with 18 bases in between.

CDR3 sequence: CATSGTRVSADTQYF. In nucleotides, the CDR3 is TGTGCCACCTCCGGGACTAGAGTTAGCGCAGATACGCAGTATTTT. The chain joins TRBV15 to TRBJ2-3, with 8 bases that match TRBD2. Germline trimming cut 8 bases from V and 4 bases from J; bases unmatched to any gene: 11. CDR3 length: 15 residues. Germline V gene data show CDR1 as LNHNV and CDR2 as YYDKDF (reference sequence).

This clone has more than one count but fewer than ten. A read error is likely here: a far larger clone is one base away. The same CDR3 also results from other DNA sequences found in this sample. The J gene is TRBJ1-3, the V gene TRBV7-9; D is unresolved. V lost 3 bases and J lost 0, with 0 bases in between. The CDR3 is 12 amino acids. Germline V gives CDR1 SEHNR, CDR2 FQNEAQ (reference sequence). The CDR3 DNA sequence: TGTGCCAGCAGCTTCTCTGGAAACACCATATATTTT. This sequence encodes CASSFSGNTIYF. Variable domain in full (rest from reference TRBV7-9 and TRBJ1-3): DTGVSQNPRHKITKRGQNVTFRCDPISEHNRLYWYRQTLGQGPEFLTYFQNEAQLEKSRLLSDRFSAERPKGSFSTLEIQRTEQGDSAMYLCASSFSGNTIYFGEGSWLTVV.

The rearrangement uses TRBV30 and TRBJ2-5; D is uncertain. This CDR3 has 13 amino acids. CDR1 and CDR2 (germline): GTSNPN, SVGIG (reference sequence). The V and J ends lost 2 bases and 2 bases respectively, with 9 bases between them. The CDR3 DNA sequence: TGTGCCTGGAGTAGGGTCTTGCAAGAGACCCAGTACTTC. Translating gives CAWSRVLQETQYF.

The chain joins TRBV4-1 to TRBJ1-3; no clear D. Germline V gene data show CDR1 as MGHRA and CDR2 as YSYEKL. There are 14 residues in the CDR3. V lost 4 bases, J lost 1 base, and 8 bases lay in between. The CDR3 here is CASSLSESGNTIYF. The CDR3 nucleotides read TGCGCCAGCAGCCTTTCAGAGTCTGGAAACACCATATATTTT.

The J gene is TRBJ2-2, the V gene TRBV7-3; 7 bases are shared with TRBD2. The CDR3 has 15 residues. V lost 3 bases and J lost 5; bases outside the gene matches: 6. The germline V gene has CDR1 SGHTA and CDR2 FQGTGA. CDR3 residues: CASSFRDGGTGELFF. CDR3 nucleotides: TGTGCCAGCAGCTTCCGGGACGGGGGGACCGGGGAGCTGTTTTTT.

This clone appeared once. A read error is possible here, since a much larger clone lies one base away. The gene calls are TRBV10-2 and TRBJ1-2; D is unresolved. This CDR3 region has 12 residues. Per the germline V gene, CDR1 is WSHSY and CDR2 is SAAADI. Trimming removed 5 bases from V and 6 bases from J, with 10 bases in between. The CDR3 protein is CASSFDRHGYTF. The CDR3 bases are TGCGCCAGCAGTTTCGACCGACATGGCTACACCTTC.

The chain has TRBV2 and TRBJ2-7, with D possibly matching TRBD1 (5 bases). The V gene lost 3 bases and the J gene lost 3 bases, with 12 bases spanning the gap. CDR1 and CDR2 from the germline V gene are SNHLY and FYNNEI. The CDR3 sequence is 14 residues long. The CDR3 sequence: CASSELGRNYEQYF. The CDR3 DNA reads TGTGCCAGCAGTGAGTTGGGGCGGAACTACGAGCAGTACTTC. The full variable domain, its missing parts supplied by reference TRBV2 and TRBJ2-7, is EPEVTQTPSHQVTQMGQEVILRCVPISNHLYFYWYRQILGQKVEFLVSFYNNEISEKSEIFDDQFSVERPDGSNFTLKIRSTKLEDSAMYFCASSELGRNYEQYFGPGTRLTVT.

The CDR3 is CASSTDRAPSTDTQYF. The CDR3 DNA follows: TGTGCCAGCAGTACCGACAGGGCCCCTAGCACAGATACGCAGTATTTT. The genes are TRBV27 and TRBJ2-3, with 7 positions matching TRBD1. The CDR3 has 16 amino acids. The germline V gene encodes CDR1 MNHEY and CDR2 SMNVEV (reference sequence). V was pared by 5 bases and J by 0 bases, with 8 bases of the junction left unmatched.

V is TRBV2 and J is TRBJ2-4; 9 bases map to TRBD2. Trimming cost V 1 base and J 4 bases; bases outside gene matches: 5. CDR3 length equals 16 residues. The V gene's germline CDR1 is SNHLY and CDR2 FYNNEI. The CDR3 sequence: CASSEGRLAGKNIQYF. In DNA form, the CDR3 reads TGTGCCAGCAGTGAAGGTCGTCTAGCGGGGAAAAACATTCAGTACTTC.

This chain joins TRBV27 and TRBJ2-3; possibly TRBD1 for D (5 bases). Germline V CDR1 and CDR2: MNHEY, SMNVEV (reference sequence). V was cut by 3 bases and J by 9 bases, with 13 bases left in between. This CDR3 region has 13 residues. This CDR3 is CASSFNSPGTQYF. The CDR3 coding sequence is TGTGCCAGCAGTTTCAACAGCCCAGGGACGCAGTATTTT.

This chain links TRBV7-3 with TRBJ2-2; 7 nucleotides agree with TRBD1. This CDR3 has 16 residues. J lost 2 bases, V lost 0 bases, and 3 bases had no gene match. CDR1 is SGHTA, CDR2 FQGTGA, per germline. The CDR3 nucleotides are TGTGCCAGCAGCTTAACGACAGGGTTAAACACCGGGGAGCTGTTTTTT. Its protein product is CASSLTTGLNTGELFF.

In its sample, this clone was seen once. This chain uses TRBV6-1 with TRBJ1-3; no reliable D call. Germline V gives CDR1 MNHNS, CDR2 SASEGT. The CDR3 has 14 amino acids. The V end was cut by 5 bases, the J end by 2 bases, with 10 bases between. CDR3 loop: CASSPEGPGNTIYF. The CDR3 nucleotides read TGTGCCAGCAGTCCGGAGGGTCCTGGAAACACCATATATTTT.

The J gene is TRBJ2-2, the V gene TRBV11-2; D is perhaps TRBD1 or TRBD2 (7 bases each). The CDR3 is 16 residues long. The V and J ends lost 3 bases and 5 bases respectively, with 16 bases between them. CDR1 is SGHAT, CDR2 FQNNGV, per germline. As DNA, the CDR3 is TGTGCCAGCAGCTTCCAGACAGGGAGGGGAACCGGGGAGCTGTTTTTT. It specifies CASSFQTGRGTGELFF.

V usage is TRBV30 and J usage is TRBJ2-5; perhaps TRBD1 as D (5 bases). The J call is uncertain, as TRBJ2-7 better fits the DNA end. The length of the CDR3 is 13 residues. Germline lookup yields CDR1 GTSNPN and CDR2 SVGIG (reference sequence). The CDR3 nucleotides are TGTGCCTGGAGTGGGGGCGGAGCCTACGAGCAGTACTTC. Translated: CAWSGGGAYEQYF.